This paragraph reports one T cell receptor beta chain. The antigen is not known. This sample is drawn from a study of cytomegalovirus exposure and HLA in healthy donors. At the level of the study: Of all 400 or so donors who were genotyped, around 82% belonged to the Caucasian-associated ancestry cluster. General observations from the study: The study recorded 160 or so TCR beta chains that were cytomegalovirus-associated.

In the PCR, 60 Vbeta and 13 Jbeta primers were used. Produced via immunoSEQ multiplex PCR; TCRdb's table is partial and in-frame only. The repertoire has 150,000 to 200,000 clones, roughly 68% of them found once; the top ten carry roughly 1.9%. Unmatched junction bases numbered 7, after V lost 0 bases and J lost 8 bases. This CDR3 spans 16 amino acids. Germline CDR1 reads MNHNY; CDR2 reads SVGAGI (reference sequence). The source is a woman aged 30 to 39 in good health and CMV-seronegative. Input material: PBMCs. The rearrangement joins TRBV6-6 to TRBJ1-4, with 9 nucleotides matching TRBD1. CDR3 nucleotides: TGTGCCAGCAGTTACTCGAGGACAGGGGCGGGAGAAAAACTGTTTTTT. This gives the protein CASSYSRTGAGEKLFF.